This passage covers 27 T cell receptor beta chains from one sample sequenced in a study of T cell changes during pregnancy in multiple sclerosis. Profiling relied on immunoSEQ multiplex PCR, and the TCRdb table lists in-frame clones only, not all of them. Here the sample spans approximately 130,000 clones, around 95% being singletons. The source material was peripheral blood, sampled after pregnancy. All receptors come from a female donor with multiple sclerosis, enrolled in a pregnancy study.

The J gene is TRBJ2-3, the V gene TRBV25-1; 9 nucleotides agree with TRBD2. In germline, CDR1 is MGHDK, CDR2 SYGVNS. This CDR3 is 16 amino acids long. Trimming at V came to 7 bases and at J to 4 bases, leaving 12 bases not matched to a gene. The DNA for the CDR3 is TGTGCCAGCAACCCCCTTAGCGGGAGTGGCCCAGATACGCAGTATTTT. Protein: CASNPLSGSGPDTQYF.

The gene calls are TRBV5-1 and TRBJ2-1, with TRBD2 identical over 16 bases. V lost 4 bases, J lost 10 bases, and 20 bases stayed unmatched. Germline V gives CDR1 SGHRS, CDR2 YFSETQ. The CDR3 has 20 residues. The DNA of the CDR3 is TGCGCCAGCAGCGGTGCCGGGACTAGCGGGAGGGCCCTCTCGAGGGGGGAGCAGTTCTTC. Amino acids: CASSGAGTSGRALSRGEQFF.

The chain combines TRBV19 with TRBJ1-2, with D possibly being TRBD1 (6 bases). Germline-derived CDR1 and CDR2 are LNHDA and SQIVND (reference sequence). V dropped 3 bases and J dropped 4 bases, with 15 bases sitting between them. The CDR3 is 15 residues long. The CDR3 here is CASSMRQAVFYGYTF. The CDR3 bases are TGTGCCAGTAGTATGAGACAGGCCGTCTTCTATGGCTACACCTTC.

This chain uses TRBV7-2 with TRBJ2-7; a possible D gene is TRBD1 (6 bases). V was pared by 4 bases and J by 1 base, with 14 bases between. From germline, CDR1 is SGHTA and CDR2 FQGNSA. The CDR3 is made up of 15 amino acids. The CDR3, as DNA: TGTGCCAGCAGCTCAAGCAGGGGTTTATCCTACGAGCAGTACTTC. This encodes CASSSSRGLSYEQYF.

The chain uses TRBV5-1 and TRBJ2-1; 8 bases match TRBD2. Germline V gene data show CDR1 as SGHRS and CDR2 as YFSETQ. The CDR3 consists of 15 residues. J gave up 4 bases and V 0 bases, and 3 bases lay outside the gene matches. CDR3 residues: CASSLVAGTYNEQFF. CDR3 in DNA: TGCGCCAGCAGCTTGGTAGCGGGAACTTACAATGAGCAGTTCTTC.

For this clone: The junction does not match germline at one end; this may be a read error. The chain employs TRBV25-1 and TRBJ1-4; unclear D gene. Germline lookup yields CDR1 MGHDK and CDR2 SYGVNS. This CDR3 contains 14 residues. The CDR3 reads CASSEGVPNKKLFF. The CDR3 DNA reads as TGTGCCAGCAGTGAGGGCGTCCCTAATAAAAAACTGTTTTTT. The full variable domain, completed using reference TRBV25-1 and TRBJ1-4, is EADIYQTPRYLVIGTGKKITLECSQTMGHDKMYWYQQDPGMELHLIHYSYGVNSTEKGDLSSESTVSRIRTEHFPLTLESARPSHTSQYLCASSEGVPNKKLFFGSGTQLSVL.

The chain employs TRBV14 and TRBJ1-2; D call uncertain. V lost 0 bases, J lost 14 bases, and 16 bases lay in between. The CDR3 runs 13 residues. CDR1 is SGHDN, CDR2 FVKESK, per germline. The CDR3 DNA follows: TGTGCCAGCAGCCAAGATTGGCAGCCCGAGGTTACCTTC. Amino acid sequence: CASSQDWQPEVTF.

The chain links TRBV27 to TRBJ2-7; D gene ambiguous. Trimming pared 5 bases from V and 4 bases from J, leaving 21 bases between. CDR1 and CDR2 from the germline V gene are MNHEY and SMNVEV (reference sequence). The CDR3 loop spans 16 amino acids. The CDR3: CASSPRKVLKTYEQYF. CDR3 nucleotide sequence: TGTGCCAGCAGTCCTCGGAAGGTCCTCAAGACTTACGAGCAGTACTTC.

This clone was seen just once. This chain joins TRBV30 and TRBJ2-6, with 9 bases aligning to TRBD2. Trimming cost V 0 bases and J 4 bases; bases outside gene matches: 7. This CDR3 is 17 amino acids long. From germline, CDR1 is GTSNPN and CDR2 SVGIG (reference sequence). This CDR3 reads CAWSVLAGVPGANVLTF. The CDR3 DNA follows: TGTGCCTGGAGTGTATTAGCGGGAGTTCCCGGGGCCAACGTCCTGACTTTC.

This rearrangement joins TRBV5-1 to TRBJ1-1; 10 bases match TRBD1. In germline, CDR1 is SGHRS, CDR2 YFSETQ. The CDR3 has 16 amino acids. Losses at the gene ends were 4 bases for V and 0 bases for J; bases not matched to a gene: 6. The CDR3 loop is CASSGQGGDVNTEAFF. DNA of the CDR3: TGCGCCAGCAGCGGACAGGGGGGGGACGTGAACACTGAAGCTTTCTTT.

This clone was recorded a few times. The chain has TRBV5-1 and TRBJ2-7; 8 nucleotides match TRBD1. The CDR3 totals 15 residues. With V trimmed by 4 bases and J by 2 bases, 8 bases remained unmatched. Per the germline V gene, CDR1 is SGHRS and CDR2 is YFSETQ. CDR3 in DNA: TGCGCCAGCAGCCCTGACAGGGGCCTGACCTACGAGCAGTACTTC. This gives the protein CASSPDRGLTYEQYF.

The gene calls are TRBV29-1 and TRBJ2-3; 11 nucleotides match TRBD1. Germline V CDR1 and CDR2: SQVTM, ANQGSEA. This CDR3 has 15 amino acids. V lost 2 bases to trimming and J lost 4 bases; unmatched junction nucleotides: 5. The CDR3 bases are TGCAGCGTTGAAATGGGGGACAGGGGGGCAGATACGCAGTATTTT. It encodes CSVEMGDRGADTQYF.

This chain connects TRBV5-4 to TRBJ2-1; D call uncertain. Per germline, CDR1 SGHNT and CDR2 YYREEE (reference sequence). The CDR3 length is 14 residues. The germline V and J ends were trimmed by 2 bases and 0 bases, with 6 bases remaining between them. In DNA form, the CDR3 reads TGTGCCAGCAGCTTCTCGGGCTCCTACAATGAGCAGTTCTTC. It translates to CASSFSGSYNEQFF.

The chain links TRBV4-2 to TRBJ2-7; 7 bases align to TRBD2. The V segment lost 0 bases and the J segment 3 bases; nucleotides outside the gene matches: 14. The CDR3 is 18 amino acids. Looked up from germline, CDR1 is LGHNA and CDR2 is YNFKEQ. The CDR3 coding sequence is TGTGCCAGCAGCCAAGATGGTTTCGGACTAGACTCTAACTACGAGCAGTACTTC. Protein: CASSQDGFGLDSNYEQYF.

The V call is TRBV15, the J call TRBJ2-1, with D possibly TRBD2 on 6 matching bases. The CDR3 loop spans 14 amino acids. Looked up from germline, CDR1 is LNHNV and CDR2 is YYDKDF (reference sequence). V dropped 1 base and J dropped 7 bases, with 11 bases sitting between them. CDR3 in amino acids: CATSRAGVVNEQFF. CDR3 coding DNA: TGTGCCACCAGCAGAGCGGGAGTGGTTAATGAGCAGTTCTTC.

The chain couples TRBV20-1 to TRBJ2-7; TRBD1 agrees at 8 bases. V lost 3 bases to trimming and J lost 6 bases; unmatched junction nucleotides: 1. The germline V gene encodes CDR1 DFQATT and CDR2 SNEGSKA (reference sequence). This CDR3 is 11 amino acids long. The CDR3: CSARTGAEQYF. The CDR3 DNA sequence: TGCAGTGCTAGGACAGGGGCCGAGCAGTACTTC.

This chain joins TRBV7-2 and TRBJ2-3; TRBD1 agrees at 10 bases. CDR1 and CDR2 (germline): SGHTA, FQGNSA. V dropped 8 bases and J dropped 0; count of bases not matched to a gene: 2. This CDR3 has 14 amino acids. The CDR3 is CASRGQGSTDTQYF. CDR3 coding DNA: TGTGCCAGCCGGGGACAGGGGAGCACAGATACGCAGTATTTT.

To note about this clone: Other DNA sequences in the same sample also yield this CDR3. The chain is built from TRBV5-6 and TRBJ1-1, with 10 bases lining up with TRBD1. Germline CDR1 SGHDT, CDR2 YYEEEE. There are 13 residues in the CDR3. The J segment lost 4 bases and the V segment lost 5 bases, leaving 2 bases of the junction unmatched. CDR3 bases: TGTGCCAGCAGTCGACAGGGGGCCACTGAAGCTTTCTTT. This sequence encodes CASSRQGATEAFF. Using reference TRBV5-6 and TRBJ1-1 for the parts outside the CDR3, the full variable domain is DAGVTQSPTHLIKTRGQQVTLRCSPKSGHDTVSWYQQALGQGPQFIFQYYEEEERQRGNFPDRFSGHQFPNYSSELNVNALLLGDSALYLCASSRQGATEAFFGQGTRLTVV.

The chain employs TRBV28 and TRBJ2-7; TRBD1 agrees at 9 bases. The CDR3 spans 14 residues. Unmatched junction bases numbered 6, after V lost 3 bases and J lost 6 bases. CDR1 and CDR2 (germline): MDHEN, SYDVKM. CDR3: CASSFTGGRVEQYF. The CDR3 DNA reads as TGTGCCAGCAGTTTCACAGGGGGCAGAGTCGAGCAGTACTTC.

The CDR3 region is CASSPDWSSYNEQFF. The DNA for the CDR3 is TGTGCCAGTAGTCCCGACTGGAGCTCCTACAATGAGCAGTTCTTC. The chain recombines TRBV19 with TRBJ2-1, with D hard to call. V dropped 5 bases and J dropped 0 bases, with 11 bases sitting between them. This CDR3 spans 15 amino acids. CDR1 and CDR2 from the germline V gene are LNHDA and SQIVND (reference sequence).

V and J are TRBV7-9 and TRBJ2-2; D is perhaps TRBD1 (7 bases). V dropped 2 bases and J dropped 4 bases, with 14 bases sitting between them. This CDR3 contains 16 residues. Per the germline V gene, CDR1 is SEHNR and CDR2 is FQNEAQ (reference sequence). CDR3: CASSLTAGGGTGELFF. CDR3 DNA sequence: TGTGCCAGCAGCTTAACTGCAGGGGGAGGCACCGGGGAGCTGTTTTTT.

This chain connects TRBV5-4 to TRBJ1-1; maybe TRBD1 (6 bases). With 4 bases removed from V and 0 bases from J, the gap between germline ends came to 10 bases. This CDR3 spans 14 amino acids. Germline CDR1 SGHNT, CDR2 YYREEE (reference sequence). This CDR3 is CASSLGQMNTEAFF. CDR3 DNA: TGTGCCAGCAGCCTGGGACAAATGAACACTGAAGCTTTCTTT.

This chain uses TRBV7-2 with TRBJ2-7, with 7 bases fitting TRBD2. This CDR3 is built from 14 residues. V lost 2 bases to trimming and J lost 3 bases; unmatched junction nucleotides: 4. Germline values: CDR1 SGHTA, CDR2 FQGNSA. CDR3 in DNA: TGTGCCAGCAGCTTACGGGGCGGGAGCTACGAGCAGTACTTC. Amino acids: CASSLRGGSYEQYF.

The V gene is TRBV5-6, the J gene TRBJ2-1, with D unresolved. CDR1 is SGHDT, CDR2 YYEEEE, per germline. The CDR3 extends over 15 amino acids. The V end lost 1 base, the J end lost 0 bases, and 8 bases lay between the germline ends. The CDR3: CASSLFLSSYNEQFF. CDR3 nucleotides: TGTGCCAGCAGCTTGTTCCTGAGCTCCTACAATGAGCAGTTCTTC.

The chain joins TRBV20-1 to TRBJ1-2; D is ambiguous. Trimming took 6 bases from V and 8 from J, leaving 10 bases between them. CDR3 length: 10 residues. Germline V gene sequence: CDR1 DFQATT, CDR2 SNEGSKA (reference sequence). CDR3 sequence reads: CSANSGGYTF. The CDR3 DNA is TGCAGTGCGAACAGTGGGGGCTACACCTTC.

J is TRBJ1-3 and V is TRBV18; tentative D call: TRBD1 (6 bases). Germline-derived CDR1 and CDR2 are KGHSH and LQKENI. The CDR3 totals 16 residues. The V gene lost 4 bases and the J gene lost 2 bases, with 15 bases spanning the gap. The CDR3 DNA reads TGTGCCAGCTCACAAAACCACAGGGCTGCTGGAAACACCATATATTTT. This translates into CASSQNHRAAGNTIYF.

The rearrangement uses TRBV7-9 and TRBJ2-6; 8 bases are a match to TRBD2. J gave up 0 bases and V 5 bases, and 9 bases lay outside the gene matches. CDR1 and CDR2 from the germline V gene are SEHNR and FQNEAQ (reference sequence). This CDR3 region has 18 residues. Here the CDR3 reads CASSASGGAISGANVLTF. The CDR3 bases are TGTGCCAGCAGCGCCTCCGGGGGGGCCATCTCTGGGGCCAACGTCCTGACTTTC.